These T cell receptor beta chains were read from a single sample in a study of spatial heterogeneity in lung cancer. TCRdb re-called the 5' RACE reads with MiXCR, one entry per CDR3 protein. The sample records under 50,000 distinct CDR3 sequences, roughly 4.9% being singletons. This material consisted of PBMCs, taken at surgery. The receptors derive from a female donor with early-stage non-small cell lung cancer. CDR3s leave out the opening cysteine and the closing phenylalanine or tryptophan.

TRBJ2-3 TRBV20-1 SARGGQAWSGTQY
TRBJ1-5 TRBV20-1 SASLAGGGGQPQH
TRBJ1-1 TRBV21-1 ASSIRFRRSFTEAF
TRBJ1-6 TRBV7-9 ASSSIQGQDNSPLH
TRBJ2-7 TRBV11-2 ASSSTGNSYEQY
TRBJ2-1 TRBV2 ASQTSGAPGEQF
TRBJ2-3 TRBV6-2/TRBV6-3 ASTGLAGGVYLDTQY
TRBJ1-1 TRBV7-9 ASSQNGGMNTEAF
TRBJ2-7 TRBV7-6 ASGSGSPGEQY
TRBJ2-3 TRBV6-6 ASSYRQRADTQY
TRBJ2-2 TRBV7-3 ASSPTGTNTGELF
TRBJ2-7 TRBV14 ASSQGLAGGPPHLYEQY
TRBJ2-5 TRBV27 ASRKAGGLLETQY
TRBJ1-1 TRBV12-3/TRBV12-4 ASRTLRGPEAF
TRBJ2-4 TRBV21-1 ASSPPGQSSAKNIQY
TRBJ2-3 TRBV5-1 ASSWPIAGGSTDTQY
TRBJ1-1 TRBV14 ASSPETGRVAF
TRBJ2-2 TRBV19 ASSTQGAGAGELF
TRBJ2-7 TRBV29-1 SVVGTARSYEQY
TRBJ2-7 TRBV4-1 ASSHRFTGTDEQY
TRBJ2-5 TRBV7-8 ASTFYRVGETQY
TRBJ1-6 TRBV6-5 ASSSPDASSYNSPLH
TRBJ1-1 TRBV9 ASSGGQGNTEAF
TRBJ2-3 TRBV12-5 ASGHYLTDTQY
TRBJ2-6 TRBV3-1 ASSSQPPGTSGANVLT
TRBJ2-3 TRBV10-3 AISDHSSAELTDTQY
TRBJ2-3 TRBV20-1 SASAASGGYTQY
TRBJ2-7 TRBV10-2 ASSESEGTGQY
TRBJ1-1 TRBV6-1 ASSEQQGAYTEAF
TRBJ2-5 TRBV5-4 ASSPSQETQY
TRBJ2-6 TRBV12-3/TRBV12-4 ASSLFSGANVLT
TRBJ1-5 TRBV29-1 SVGTGKGQPQH
TRBJ2-7 TRBV6-5 ASSYGVGDGQY
TRBJ2-7 TRBV20-1 SITPRQGTERQY
TRBJ2-1 TRBV19 ASSMDVQGNEQF
TRBJ1-2 TRBV27 ASSSDGPYGYT
TRBJ2-7 TRBV7-8 ASTHRGRAYEQY
TRBJ2-5 TRBV5-5 ASSLLAPETQY
TRBJ1-5 TRBV6-6 ASSYPDKEVNQPQH
TRBJ2-5 TRBV27 AGGRNKGIETQY
TRBJ1-1 TRBV5-1 ASRPPRSIGAEAF
TRBJ2-2 TRBV11-3 ASSLANRPGELF
TRBJ1-2 TRBV6-5 ASSQQGDRVYGYT
TRBJ2-4 TRBV7-2 ASSLTGTGLAKNIQY
TRBJ2-7 TRBV28 ASRSPGGGSEQY
TRBJ1-2 TRBV11-2 ASSPLRRLSNYGYT
TRBJ2-3 TRBV20-1 SATRQVVADTQY
TRBJ2-6 TRBV5-4 ASSLAKLNGANVLT
TRBJ1-3 TRBV7-2 ASSPGGRTGNTIY
TRBJ2-7 TRBV6-2/TRBV6-3 ASRAGYEQY
TRBJ2-5 TRBV5-1 ASSLVLVSETQY
TRBJ2-5 TRBV6-5 ASSYYSGGLDQEMPQY
TRBJ1-5 TRBV12-3/TRBV12-4 ASSSGLLGNQPQH